Listed here are 14 T cell receptor beta chains from one sample, sequenced in a study of cytomegalovirus exposure and HLA in healthy donors. 13 Jbeta primers and 60 Vbeta primers were used for the PCR. Libraries were prepared by immunoSEQ multiplex PCR; TCRdb keeps only in-frame clonotypes and omits some of them. The sample has around 250,000 clones, roughly 91% seen once. Material: PBMCs. The origin of the receptors is a girl aged 2-15 years in good health and CMV-seronegative.

This clone was seen once. The rearrangement joins TRBV7-3 to TRBJ2-3, with 10 positions matching TRBD2. Germline CDR1 and CDR2: SGHTA and FQGTGA. The length of the CDR3 is 17 residues. Germline trimming cut 4 bases from V and 0 bases from J; bases unmatched to any gene: 7. The CDR3 region is CASSSYGLAASTDTQYF. CDR3 sequence (DNA): TGTGCCAGCAGCTCCTATGGACTAGCGGCTAGCACAGATACGCAGTATTTT.

This chain connects TRBV7-6 to TRBJ2-1, with TRBD2 matching 9 bases. This CDR3 is 17 amino acids long. Germline CDR1 SGHVS, CDR2 FNYEAQ. J gave up 7 bases and V 2 bases, and 12 bases lay outside the gene matches. This chain's CDR3 is CASSLSTAGGHWNEQFF. In nucleotides, the CDR3 is TGTGCCAGCAGCTTATCGACTGCGGGAGGGCATTGGAATGAGCAGTTCTTC.

This chain links TRBV7-9 with TRBJ2-7, with D possibly matching TRBD2 (6 bases). Germline CDR1 SEHNR, CDR2 FQNEAQ (reference sequence). This CDR3 spans 15 amino acids. V was trimmed by 5 bases and J by 4 bases, leaving 18 bases between them. CDR3 in DNA: TGTGCCAGCAGCCCGGCCGTTGGGGGGACGTACGAGCAGTACTTC. Encoded protein: CASSPAVGGTYEQYF.

Here the CDR3 reads CASSILWDRGRATYGYTF. CDR3 nucleotide sequence: TGTGCCAGTAGTATTCTCTGGGACAGGGGGCGGGCTACCTATGGCTACACCTTC. This sequence joins TRBV19 and TRBJ1-2; the match to TRBD1 covers 12 bases. The V segment lost 3 bases and the J segment 4 bases; nucleotides outside the gene matches: 12. This CDR3 region has 18 residues. Germline assignment: CDR1 LNHDA and CDR2 SQIVND (reference sequence). The full variable domain, in which reference TRBV19 and TRBJ1-2 provide the parts outside the CDR3, is DGGITQSPKYLFRKEGQNVTLSCEQNLNHDAMYWYRQDPGQGLRLIYYSQIVNDFQKGDIAEGYSVSREKKESFPLTVTSAQKNPTAFYLCASSILWDRGRATYGYTFGSGTRLTVV.

The chain combines TRBV7-6 with TRBJ2-3, with 16 bases lining up with TRBD2. The CDR3 length is 18 residues. Germline lookup yields CDR1 SGHVS and CDR2 FNYEAQ. The junction had 4 bases not matched to a gene; V was cut back by 2 bases and J by 2 bases. CDR3 protein: CASSLLGLAGGSTDTQYF. The CDR3 DNA follows: TGTGCCAGCAGCTTATTGGGACTAGCGGGGGGGTCCACAGATACGCAGTATTTT.

The rearrangement links TRBV15 to TRBJ1-3; D perhaps matches TRBD1 (5 bases). The ends were cut back, 0 bases at V and 4 bases at J, with 10 bases in the middle. The CDR3 runs to 15 residues. CDR1 is LNHNV and CDR2 is YYDKDF in the germline V gene (reference sequence). Here the CDR3 reads CATSRDGGLGNTIYF. The CDR3 DNA reads as TGTGCCACCAGCAGAGATGGGGGGTTGGGAAACACCATATATTTT.

The genes are TRBV5-4 and TRBJ2-2; maybe TRBD2 (5 bases). The CDR3 covers 15 residues. Per germline, CDR1 SGHNT and CDR2 YYREEE (reference sequence). V lost 0 bases and J 5 bases, leaving 11 bases between the germline ends. CDR3 nucleotide sequence: TGTGCCAGCAGCTTGGATGGAGGTCTAACCGGGGAGCTGTTTTTT. Amino acids: CASSLDGGLTGELFF.

The count of this clone is one. The J gene is TRBJ1-2, the V gene TRBV19, with TRBD1 identical over 10 bases. Germline CDR1 LNHDA, CDR2 SQIVND (reference sequence). V was pared by 6 bases and J by 3 bases, with 16 bases of the junction left unmatched. This CDR3 contains 18 residues. In nucleotides, the CDR3 is TGTGCCAGTAGCCCCGCGCCCAGACAGGGGGCTCTTCACTATGGCTACACCTTC. It translates to CASSPAPRQGALHYGYTF.

V is TRBV7-2 and J is TRBJ2-1, with D perhaps matching TRBD2 (6 bases). Germline CDR1 reads SGHTA; CDR2 reads FQGNSA. The V gene lost 1 base and the J gene lost 6 bases, with 10 bases spanning the gap. The CDR3 extends over 14 amino acids. The CDR3 nucleotides are TGTGCCAGCAGCTTAGTGACTAGTTCCAATGAGCAGTTCTTC. Translating gives CASSLVTSSNEQFF.

This clone was observed once. CDR3 protein: CASSLYPGSGNTIYF. CDR3 DNA: TGTGCCAGCAGTTTATATCCAGGGTCTGGAAACACCATATATTTT. The chain employs TRBV27 and TRBJ1-3, with D tentatively TRBD1 (5 bases). CDR1 and CDR2 (germline): MNHEY, SMNVEV (reference sequence). The CDR3 loop spans 15 amino acids. Between the trimmed V and J ends, which lost 1 base and 1 base, there was a span of 8 bases.

V and J are TRBV27 and TRBJ1-1; TRBD1 agrees at 9 bases. After removal of 5 bases from V and 4 bases from J, the junction contained 11 bases not matched to a gene. The CDR3 contains 16 residues. Per the germline V gene, CDR1 is MNHEY and CDR2 is SMNVEV (reference sequence). The CDR3 DNA sequence: TGTGCCAGCAGTCCCCGGACAGGGGTAGCAGGCACTGAAGCTTTCTTT. Its protein product is CASSPRTGVAGTEAFF.

The gene calls are TRBV18 and TRBJ1-4; D is unresolved. Looked up from germline, CDR1 is KGHSH and CDR2 is LQKENI. V dropped 3 bases and J dropped 4 bases, with 3 bases sitting between them. The CDR3 runs 12 residues. The CDR3 spells CASSPVNEKLFF. The CDR3 DNA reads as TGTGCCAGCTCACCCGTTAATGAAAAACTGTTTTTT.

The rearrangement joins TRBV2 to TRBJ2-5, with 10 bases fitting TRBD2. Trimming removed 3 bases from V and 3 bases from J; junction bases left unmatched: 4. CDR1 SNHLY and CDR2 FYNNEI come from the germline V gene. The CDR3 runs 15 residues. The CDR3 DNA reads as TGTGCCAGCAGTGATATAGGACTAGCGGAAGAGACCCAGTACTTC. This sequence encodes CASSDIGLAEETQYF.

This clone was picked up a small number of times. The chain couples TRBV7-9 to TRBJ1-1; 8 bases map to TRBD1. This CDR3 spans 13 amino acids. V dropped 5 bases and J dropped 7; count of bases not matched to a gene: 6. Germline V lookup: CDR1 SEHNR, CDR2 FQNEAQ (reference sequence). The CDR3 protein is CASSVRGRDEAFF. The DNA of the CDR3 is TGTGCCAGCAGCGTCAGGGGGCGAGATGAAGCTTTCTTT.